Listed below are T cell receptor beta chains from one sample, sequenced in a study of shared clonotypes between healthy human individuals. The repertoire was sequenced with immunoSEQ multiplex PCR; TCRdb's copy has only in-frame clones and lacks some. The data show approximately 940,000 clones, about 80% seen once. The source material was memory CD4+ T cells sorted from blood. The source of these receptors is a man aged 18 to 35 in good health. The CDR3 runs from the conserved cysteine through the conserved F or W. Each record gives: V gene, CDR3 length, J gene, CDR3 protein.

v_gene: TRBV6-1; len: 15; j_gene: TRBJ1-5; CDR3aa: CASSPSPTSNQPQHF
v_gene: TRBV7-9; len: 15; j_gene: TRBJ1-6; CDR3aa: CASSPGGTVDSPLHF
v_gene: TRBV11-3; len: 12; j_gene: TRBJ2-7; CDR3aa: CASSGRGDEQYF
v_gene: TRBV2; len: 14; j_gene: TRBJ1-5; CDR3aa: CASRDDSLNQPQHF
v_gene: TRBV19; len: 15; j_gene: TRBJ2-1; CDR3aa: CASSPSAGGVNEQFF
v_gene: TRBV15; len: 13; j_gene: TRBJ2-2; CDR3aa: CATSLRNTGELFF
v_gene: TRBV11-2; len: 15; j_gene: TRBJ1-4; CDR3aa: CASSPGGGLNEKLFF
v_gene: TRBV10-2; len: 14; j_gene: TRBJ1-6; CDR3aa: CASSVKAGESPLHF
v_gene: TRBV5-6; len: 14; j_gene: TRBJ2-7; CDR3aa: CASSSGQGTYEQYF
v_gene: TRBV29-1; len: 14; j_gene: TRBJ2-2; CDR3aa: CSVGDRSNTGELFF
v_gene: TRBV11-2; len: 15; j_gene: TRBJ1-2; CDR3aa: CASSLPGSTNYGYTF
v_gene: TRBV6-6; len: 15; j_gene: TRBJ2-1; CDR3aa: CASSYGGGPYNEQFF
v_gene: TRBV5-1; len: 14; j_gene: TRBJ2-1; CDR3aa: CASSSNRAYNEQFF
v_gene: TRBV11-2; len: 17; j_gene: TRBJ2-5; CDR3aa: CASSLVGLAGSQETQYF
v_gene: TRBV18; len: 15; j_gene: TRBJ2-1; CDR3aa: CASSPFSGTSDEQFF
v_gene: TRBV11-2; len: 15; j_gene: TRBJ1-1; CDR3aa: CASSWQDSPYTEAFF